The T cell receptor (beta chain) under discussion was sequenced for a study of CD8+CD57+ T cells in acquired aplastic anemia. Overall study results and limits: Overlapping CD8+ CDR3 repertoires of patients and controls contained under 35 shared sequences.

CDR3 and TCR beta VDJ profiling relied on genomic DNA as the template. TCRdb called the reads again in MiXCR, with one record for every CDR3 protein. The sample lists around 180,000 distinct CDR3 sequences, approximately 60% occurring once. The sample holds a few counts of this clonotype. What it binds is not known. The clonotype was recovered from a human donor in good health. The specimen sequenced was sorted CD4+, CD8+, or CD8+CD57+ T cells (not recorded which) from PBMCs.

CDR3 amino acids: CASSPDRPSGANVLTF. The CDR3 nucleotides are TGTGCCAGCAGCCCGGACAGACCTTCTGGGGCCAACGTCCTGACTTTC. V usage is TRBV7-8 and J usage is TRBJ2-6; a possible D gene is TRBD1 (6 bases). This CDR3 is built from 16 residues. Germline-derived CDR1 and CDR2 are SGHVS and FQNEAQ. V was trimmed by 5 bases and J by 1 base, leaving 12 bases between them.